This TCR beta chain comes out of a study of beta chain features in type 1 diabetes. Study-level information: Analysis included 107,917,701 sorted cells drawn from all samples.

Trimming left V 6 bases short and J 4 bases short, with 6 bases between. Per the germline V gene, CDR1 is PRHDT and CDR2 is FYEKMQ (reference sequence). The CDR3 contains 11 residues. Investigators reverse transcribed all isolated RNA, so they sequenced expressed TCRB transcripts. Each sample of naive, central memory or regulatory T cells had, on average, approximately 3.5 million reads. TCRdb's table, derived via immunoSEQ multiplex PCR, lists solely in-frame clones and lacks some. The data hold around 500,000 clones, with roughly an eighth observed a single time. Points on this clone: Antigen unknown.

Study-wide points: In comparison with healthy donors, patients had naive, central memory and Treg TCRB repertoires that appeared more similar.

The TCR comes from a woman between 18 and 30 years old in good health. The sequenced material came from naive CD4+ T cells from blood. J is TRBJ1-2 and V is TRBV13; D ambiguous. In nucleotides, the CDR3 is TGTGCCAGCAGTAGCGGCTATGGCTACACCTTC. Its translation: CASSSGYGYTF.